This T cell receptor beta chain was profiled in a study of T cell responses to AZD1222 COVID-19 vaccine. Pooling of second doses given at about 4 or about 12 weeks was done. Per germline, CDR1 SGDLS and CDR2 YYNGEE. Deletions cut 4 bases from V and 9 bases from J, with 14 bases between. The CDR3 is 13 residues long. Clones were read by immunoSEQ multiplex PCR, and TCRdb kept only the in-frame ones, dropping some. Of 60,000 to 75,000 clones listed, 83% are singletons. This sequence joins TRBV9 and TRBJ2-4; D is undetermined. Source: peripheral blood, taken 28 days after the second AZD1222 dose. The source is an adult who received the AZD1222 COVID-19 vaccine. CDR3 in DNA: TGTGCCAGCAGCTACATGACGACTGGCATTCAGTACTTC. Amino acids: CASSYMTTGIQYF.